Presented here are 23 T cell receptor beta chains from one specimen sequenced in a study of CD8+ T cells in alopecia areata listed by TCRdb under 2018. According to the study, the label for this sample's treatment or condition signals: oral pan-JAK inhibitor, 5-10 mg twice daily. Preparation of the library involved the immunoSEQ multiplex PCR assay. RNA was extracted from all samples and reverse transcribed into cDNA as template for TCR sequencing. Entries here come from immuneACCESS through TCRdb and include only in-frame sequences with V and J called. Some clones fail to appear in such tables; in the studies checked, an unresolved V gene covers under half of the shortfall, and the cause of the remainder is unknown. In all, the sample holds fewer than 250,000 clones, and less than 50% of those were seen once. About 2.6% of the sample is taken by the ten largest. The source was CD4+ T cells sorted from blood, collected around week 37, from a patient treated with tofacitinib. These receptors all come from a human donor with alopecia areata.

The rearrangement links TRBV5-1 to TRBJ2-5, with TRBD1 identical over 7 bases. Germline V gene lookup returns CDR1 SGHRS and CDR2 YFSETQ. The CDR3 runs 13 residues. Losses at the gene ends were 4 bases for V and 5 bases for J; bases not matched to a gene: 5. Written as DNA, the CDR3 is TGCGCCAGCAGCGGGACAGTTGGCGAGACCCAGTACTTC. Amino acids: CASSGTVGETQYF.

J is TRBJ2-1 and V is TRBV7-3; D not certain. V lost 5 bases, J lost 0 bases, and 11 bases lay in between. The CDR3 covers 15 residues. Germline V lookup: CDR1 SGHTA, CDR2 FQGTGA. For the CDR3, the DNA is TGTGCCAGCAGCCCCGGTAGGAGCTCCTACAATGAGCAGTTCTTC. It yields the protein CASSPGRSSYNEQFF.

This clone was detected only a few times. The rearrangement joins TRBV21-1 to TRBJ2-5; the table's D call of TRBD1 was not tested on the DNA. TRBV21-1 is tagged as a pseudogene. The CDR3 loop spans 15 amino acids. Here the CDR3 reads CASSPDSHYQETQYF. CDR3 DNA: TGTGCCAGCAGCCCGGACAGCCATTACCAAGAGACCCAGTACTTC.

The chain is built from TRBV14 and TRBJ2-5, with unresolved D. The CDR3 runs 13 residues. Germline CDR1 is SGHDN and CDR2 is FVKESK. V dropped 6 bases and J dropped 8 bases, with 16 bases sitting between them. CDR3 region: CASSARRLTTQYF. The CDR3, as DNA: TGTGCCAGCAGTGCCCGAAGGCTGACCACCCAGTACTTC.

The CDR3 reads CAISETPEQFF. The CDR3 coding sequence is TGTGCCATCAGTGAGACCCCTGAGCAGTTCTTC. The chain employs TRBV10-3 and TRBJ2-1; no clear D gene. Germline V lookup: CDR1 ENHRY, CDR2 SYGVKD. V lost 2 bases and J 9 bases, leaving 5 bases between the germline ends. This CDR3 is 11 amino acids long.

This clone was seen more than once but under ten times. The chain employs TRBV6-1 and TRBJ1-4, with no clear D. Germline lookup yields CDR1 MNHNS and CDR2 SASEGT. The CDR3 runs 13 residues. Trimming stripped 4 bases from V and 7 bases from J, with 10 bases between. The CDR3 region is CASSVQEREKLFF. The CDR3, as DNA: TGTGCCAGCAGTGTCCAGGAGCGTGAAAAACTGTTTTTT.

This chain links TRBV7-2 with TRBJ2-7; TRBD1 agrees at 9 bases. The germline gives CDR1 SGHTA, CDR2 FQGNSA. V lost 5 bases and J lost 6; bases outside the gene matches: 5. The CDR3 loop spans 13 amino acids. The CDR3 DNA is TGTGCCAGCAGCCGGGACAGGGACGTCGAGCAGTACTTC. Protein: CASSRDRDVEQYF.

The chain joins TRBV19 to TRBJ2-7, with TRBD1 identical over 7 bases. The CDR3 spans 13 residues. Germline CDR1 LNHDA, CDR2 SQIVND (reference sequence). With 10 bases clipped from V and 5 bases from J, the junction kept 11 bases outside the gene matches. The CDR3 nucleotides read TGTGCCACCGAGACAGGGTATCGGAACGAGCAGTACTTC. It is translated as CATETGYRNEQYF. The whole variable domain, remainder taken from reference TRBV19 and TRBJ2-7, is DGGITQSPKYLFRKEGQNVTLSCEQNLNHDAMYWYRQDPGQGLRLIYYSQIVNDFQKGDIAEGYSVSREKKESFPLTVTSAQKNPTAFYLCATETGYRNEQYFGPGTRLTVT.

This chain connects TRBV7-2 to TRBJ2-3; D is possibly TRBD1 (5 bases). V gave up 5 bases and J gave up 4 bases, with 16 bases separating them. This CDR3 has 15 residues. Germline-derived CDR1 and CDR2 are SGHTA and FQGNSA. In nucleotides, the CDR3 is TGTGCCAGCAGCCAGACAGTCCCTCTTCCAGATACGCAGTATTTT. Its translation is CASSQTVPLPDTQYF.

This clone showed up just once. The CDR3 nucleotides read TGCAGCGTTGGATCCAGTGTAGCCAAAAACATTCAGTACTTC. Its protein product is CSVGSSVAKNIQYF. The rearrangement joins TRBV29-1 to TRBJ2-4; D not resolved. The germline gives CDR1 SQVTM, CDR2 ANQGSEA. The CDR3 runs to 14 residues. Trimming left V 4 bases short and J 0 bases short, with 10 bases between.

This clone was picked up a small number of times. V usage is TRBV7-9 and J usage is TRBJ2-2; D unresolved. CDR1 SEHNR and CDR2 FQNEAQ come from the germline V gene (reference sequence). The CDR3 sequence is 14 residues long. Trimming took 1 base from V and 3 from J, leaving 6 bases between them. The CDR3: CASSLEIYTGELFF. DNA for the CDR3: TGTGCCAGCAGCTTAGAGATATACACCGGGGAGCTGTTTTTT.

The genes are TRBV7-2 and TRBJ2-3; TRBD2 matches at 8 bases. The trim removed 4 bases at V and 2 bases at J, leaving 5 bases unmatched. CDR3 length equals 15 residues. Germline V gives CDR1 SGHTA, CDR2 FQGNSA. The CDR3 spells CASSSQLAATDTQYF. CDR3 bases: TGTGCCAGCAGCTCCCAACTAGCGGCCACAGATACGCAGTATTTT.

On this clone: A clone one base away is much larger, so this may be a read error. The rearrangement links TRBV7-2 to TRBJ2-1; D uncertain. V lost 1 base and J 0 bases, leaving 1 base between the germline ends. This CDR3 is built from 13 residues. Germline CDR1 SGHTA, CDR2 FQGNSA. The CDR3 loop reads CASSLDSYNEQFF. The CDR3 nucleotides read TGTGCCAGCAGCTTAGACTCCTACAATGAGCAGTTCTTC.

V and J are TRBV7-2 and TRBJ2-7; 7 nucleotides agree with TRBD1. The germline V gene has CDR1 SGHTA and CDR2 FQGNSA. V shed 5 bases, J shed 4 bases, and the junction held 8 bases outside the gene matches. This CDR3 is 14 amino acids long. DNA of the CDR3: TGTGCCAGCAGCGCCCGACAGGGTGCGTACGAGCAGTACTTC. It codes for CASSARQGAYEQYF.

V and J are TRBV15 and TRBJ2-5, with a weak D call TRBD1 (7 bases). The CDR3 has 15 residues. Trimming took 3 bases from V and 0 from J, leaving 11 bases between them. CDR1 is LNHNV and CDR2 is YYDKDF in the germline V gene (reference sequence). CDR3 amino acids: CATSSAGTDQETQYF. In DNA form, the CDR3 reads TGTGCCACCAGCAGTGCGGGGACAGACCAAGAGACCCAGTACTTC.

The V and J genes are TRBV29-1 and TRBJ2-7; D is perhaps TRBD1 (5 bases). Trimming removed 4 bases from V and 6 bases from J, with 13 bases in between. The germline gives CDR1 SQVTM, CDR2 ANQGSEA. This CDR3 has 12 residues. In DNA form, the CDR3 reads TGCAGCGTTGCTAGGGGTAACAGCGAGCAGTACTTC. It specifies CSVARGNSEQYF.

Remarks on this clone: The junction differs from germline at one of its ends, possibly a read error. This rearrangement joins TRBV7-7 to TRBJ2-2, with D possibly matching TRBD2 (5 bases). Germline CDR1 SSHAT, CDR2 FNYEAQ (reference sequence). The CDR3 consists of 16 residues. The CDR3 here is CASGLGSGKYTGELFF. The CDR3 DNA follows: TGTGCCAGCGGCTTAGGGTCGGGAAAGTACACCGGGGAGCTGTTTTTT.

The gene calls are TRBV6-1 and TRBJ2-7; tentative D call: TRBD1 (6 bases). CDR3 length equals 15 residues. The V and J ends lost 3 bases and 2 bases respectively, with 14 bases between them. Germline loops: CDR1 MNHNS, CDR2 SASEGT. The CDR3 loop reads CASSEGADPPYEQYF. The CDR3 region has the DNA TGTGCCAGCAGTGAGGGGGCAGATCCTCCCTACGAGCAGTACTTC.

CDR3 nucleotides: TGTGCCTGGGGGCAGACTCCGAACACCGGGGAGCTGTTTTTT. Translating it yields CAWGQTPNTGELFF. The chain is built from TRBV30 and TRBJ2-2; D is unclear. V lost 5 bases, J lost 0 bases, and 10 bases lay in between. The CDR3 spans 14 residues. Germline lookup yields CDR1 GTSNPN and CDR2 SVGIG (reference sequence).

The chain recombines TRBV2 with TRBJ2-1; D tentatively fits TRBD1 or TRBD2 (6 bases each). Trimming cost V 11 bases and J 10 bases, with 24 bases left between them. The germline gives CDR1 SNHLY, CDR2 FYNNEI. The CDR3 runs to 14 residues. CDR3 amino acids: CAGEGGGRRVEQFF. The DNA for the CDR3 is TGTGCCGGCGAGGGGGGAGGCCGGCGCGTCGAGCAGTTCTTC.

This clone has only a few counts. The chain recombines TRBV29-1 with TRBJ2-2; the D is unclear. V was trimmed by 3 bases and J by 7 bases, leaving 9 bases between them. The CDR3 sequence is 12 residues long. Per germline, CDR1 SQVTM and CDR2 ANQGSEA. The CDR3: CSVEASNGELFF. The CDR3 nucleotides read TGCAGCGTTGAGGCTAGTAACGGGGAGCTGTTTTTT.

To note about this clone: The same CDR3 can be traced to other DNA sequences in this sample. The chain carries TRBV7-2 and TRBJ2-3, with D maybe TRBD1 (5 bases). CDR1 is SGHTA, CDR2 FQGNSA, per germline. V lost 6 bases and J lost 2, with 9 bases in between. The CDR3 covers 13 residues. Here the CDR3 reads CASSPGPTDTQYF. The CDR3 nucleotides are TGTGCCAGCAGTCCAGGGCCCACAGATACGCAGTATTTT.

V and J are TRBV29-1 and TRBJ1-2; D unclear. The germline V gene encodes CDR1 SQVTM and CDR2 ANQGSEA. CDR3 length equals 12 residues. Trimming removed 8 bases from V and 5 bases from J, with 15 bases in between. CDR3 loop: CSSESGRYGYTF. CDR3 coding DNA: TGCAGCTCCGAATCCGGTAGATATGGCTACACCTTC.